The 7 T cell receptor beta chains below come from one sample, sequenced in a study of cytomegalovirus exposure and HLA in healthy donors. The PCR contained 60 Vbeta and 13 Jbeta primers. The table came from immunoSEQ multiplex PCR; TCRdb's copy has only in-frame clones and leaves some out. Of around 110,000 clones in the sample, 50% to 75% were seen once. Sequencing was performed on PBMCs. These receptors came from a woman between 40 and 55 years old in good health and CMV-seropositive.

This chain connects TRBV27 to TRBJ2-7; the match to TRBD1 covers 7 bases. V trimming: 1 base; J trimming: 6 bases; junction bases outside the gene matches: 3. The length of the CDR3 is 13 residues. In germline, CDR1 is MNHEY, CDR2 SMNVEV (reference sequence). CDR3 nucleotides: TGTGCCAGCAGTTTATTTCCAGGGGGCGAGCAGTACTTC. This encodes CASSLFPGGEQYF.

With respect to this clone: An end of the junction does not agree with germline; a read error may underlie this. Written as DNA, the CDR3 is TGTGCCATCGGTGACAGGGCAGATAACTATGGCTACACCTTC. Translation gives CAIGDRADNYGYTF. The V call is TRBV10-3, the J call TRBJ1-2; 7 bases are a match to TRBD1. The CDR3 covers 14 residues. Germline values: CDR1 ENHRY, CDR2 SYGVKD.

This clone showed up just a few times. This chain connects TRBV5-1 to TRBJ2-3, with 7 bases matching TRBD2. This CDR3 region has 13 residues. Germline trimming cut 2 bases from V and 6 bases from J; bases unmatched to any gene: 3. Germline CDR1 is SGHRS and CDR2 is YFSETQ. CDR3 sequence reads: CASSFQGGDTQYF. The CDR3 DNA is TGCGCCAGCAGCTTTCAGGGAGGGGATACGCAGTATTTT.

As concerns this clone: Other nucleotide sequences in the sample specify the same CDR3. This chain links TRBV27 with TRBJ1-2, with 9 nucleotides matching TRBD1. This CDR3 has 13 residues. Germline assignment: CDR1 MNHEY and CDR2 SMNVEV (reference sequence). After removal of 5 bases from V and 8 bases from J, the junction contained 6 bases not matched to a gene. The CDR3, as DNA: TGTGCCAGCAGTCCCGACAGGGGGTACGGCTACACCTTC. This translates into CASSPDRGYGYTF.

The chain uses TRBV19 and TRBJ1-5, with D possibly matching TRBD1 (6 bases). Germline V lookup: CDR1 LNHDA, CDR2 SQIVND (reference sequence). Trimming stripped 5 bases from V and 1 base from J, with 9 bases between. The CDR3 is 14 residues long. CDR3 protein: CASSSTGSNQPQHF. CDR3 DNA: TGTGCCAGTAGTTCCACAGGGAGCAATCAGCCCCAGCATTTT. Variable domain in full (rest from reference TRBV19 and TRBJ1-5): DGGITQSPKYLFRKEGQNVTLSCEQNLNHDAMYWYRQDPGQGLRLIYYSQIVNDFQKGDIAEGYSVSREKKESFPLTVTSAQKNPTAFYLCASSSTGSNQPQHFGDGTRLSIL.

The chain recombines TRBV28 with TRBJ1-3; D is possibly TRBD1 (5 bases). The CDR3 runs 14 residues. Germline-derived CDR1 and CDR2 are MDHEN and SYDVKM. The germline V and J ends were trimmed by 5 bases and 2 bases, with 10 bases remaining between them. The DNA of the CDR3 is TGTGCCAGCAGTAGCGGGGGGGCTGGAAACACCATATATTTT. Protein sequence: CASSSGGAGNTIYF.

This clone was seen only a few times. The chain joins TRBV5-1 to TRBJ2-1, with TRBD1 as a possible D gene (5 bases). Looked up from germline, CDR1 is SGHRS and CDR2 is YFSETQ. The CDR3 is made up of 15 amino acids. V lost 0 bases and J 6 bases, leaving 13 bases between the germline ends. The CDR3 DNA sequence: TGCGCCAGCAGCTTGGCCCCAGGGTGGGTCAATGAGCAGTTCTTC. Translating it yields CASSLAPGWVNEQFF.